The 21 T cell receptor beta chains listed next were all sequenced from one sample in a study of blood T cell repertoires in COVID-19 (TCRdb year 2020). The receptor library was made with the immunoSEQ multiplex PCR assay. TCRdb took over this immuneACCESS table, retaining in-frame rearrangements with V and J assigned. Such tables are incomplete; in checked studies, under half of the missing clones stem from an unresolved V gene, and the remainder is unexplained. This sample lists 130,000 to 150,000 clones; around four fifths were detected once. The biggest ten clones account for about 3% of the sample. The specimen sequenced was peripheral blood. Source of these receptors: a woman aged 40 to 55 with active or convalescent COVID-19.

The chain uses TRBV27 and TRBJ1-1, with TRBD1 as a possible D gene (5 bases). CDR3 size: 14 residues. From germline, CDR1 is MNHEY and CDR2 SMNVEV (reference sequence). Trimming took off 4 bases at V and 4 bases at J, with 13 bases between the two ends. The CDR3 reads CASSSPPDSTEAFF. The CDR3 DNA reads TGTGCCAGCAGTTCCCCTCCTGACAGCACTGAAGCTTTCTTT.

The V and J genes are TRBV3-1 (or the pseudogene TRBV3-2) and TRBJ2-7; 8 positions agree with TRBD2. CDR1 LGHDT and CDR2 YNNKEL come from the germline V gene (reference sequence). The CDR3 consists of 16 residues. The V segment lost 3 bases and the J segment 0 bases; nucleotides outside the gene matches: 7. The CDR3 reads CASSQAPGRGSYEQYF. The CDR3 DNA reads as TGTGCCAGCAGCCAGGCCCCCGGGAGGGGCTCCTACGAGCAGTACTTC.

V is TRBV28 and J is TRBJ2-7, with 8 bases identical to TRBD1. Unmatched junction bases numbered 2, after V lost 7 bases and J lost 0 bases. This CDR3 has 13 residues. The germline V gene has CDR1 MDHEN and CDR2 SYDVKM. CDR3 protein: CASKTGVSYEQYF. CDR3 nucleotide sequence: TGTGCCAGCAAGACAGGGGTCTCCTACGAGCAGTACTTC.

This chain links TRBV9 with TRBJ1-1; D is possibly TRBD1 (5 bases). The germline V and J ends were trimmed by 2 bases and 1 base, with 12 bases remaining between them. The CDR3 is made up of 15 amino acids. CDR1 and CDR2 from the germline V gene are SGDLS and YYNGEE. CDR3 sequence: CASSVLDTPNTEAFF. The CDR3 nucleotides read TGTGCCAGCAGCGTTTTGGACACCCCGAACACTGAAGCTTTCTTT.

The chain carries TRBV11-2 and TRBJ1-1; D gene ambiguous. This CDR3 has 15 residues. The germline V and J ends were trimmed by 5 bases and 1 base, with 14 bases remaining between them. Germline assignment: CDR1 SGHAT and CDR2 FQNNGV. This CDR3 reads CASSLTITANTEAFF. Here the CDR3 DNA reads TGTGCCAGCAGCCTCACCATTACAGCGAACACTGAAGCTTTCTTT.

J is TRBJ1-1 and V is TRBV5-6; 7 positions agree with TRBD1. V shed 2 bases, J shed 1 base, and the junction held 11 bases outside the gene matches. There are 17 residues in the CDR3. From germline, CDR1 is SGHDT and CDR2 YYEEEE. The CDR3 sequence is CASSLTGAISRNTEAFF. As DNA, the CDR3 is TGTGCCAGCAGCTTAACAGGGGCAATTAGTCGGAACACTGAAGCTTTCTTT.

The V gene is TRBV2, the J gene TRBJ2-4, with D tentatively TRBD1 (5 bases). In germline, CDR1 is SNHLY, CDR2 FYNNEI. Trimming shortened V by 2 bases and J by 0 bases, and 8 bases separated the two germline ends. The CDR3 is 15 residues long. This CDR3 reads CASSESTVAKNIQYF. CDR3 sequence (DNA): TGTGCCAGCAGTGAATCGACAGTAGCCAAAAACATTCAGTACTTC.

The CDR3 sequence is CASSPLGQGRDEQYF. The DNA of the CDR3 is TGTGCCAGCTCACCACTGGGACAGGGTAGAGACGAGCAGTACTTC. The chain has TRBV18 and TRBJ2-7; 9 bases align to TRBD1. The V gene end was trimmed by 1 base and the J gene end by 5 bases; junction bases not matched to a gene: 6. CDR1 and CDR2 (germline): KGHSH, LQKENI. The length of the CDR3 is 15 residues. The full variable domain, its missing parts supplied by reference TRBV18 and TRBJ2-7, is NAGVMQNPRHLVRRRGQEARLRCSPMKGHSHVYWYRQLPEEGLKFMVYLQKENIIDESGMPKERFSAEFPKEGPSILRIQQVVRGDSAAYFCASSPLGQGRDEQYFGPGTRLTVT.

The V and J genes are TRBV27 and TRBJ2-2, with TRBD1 identical over 9 bases. Germline CDR1 MNHEY, CDR2 SMNVEV (reference sequence). CDR3 length equals 16 residues. Trimming at V came to 3 bases and at J to 9 bases, leaving 11 bases not matched to a gene. The CDR3 here is CASSLDTGTGYRELFF. The CDR3 DNA is TGTGCCAGCAGTTTGGATACCGGGACAGGGTACAGGGAGCTGTTTTTT.

The V call is TRBV4-2, the J call TRBJ2-1, with TRBD2 identical over 12 bases. Germline V gene sequence: CDR1 LGHNA, CDR2 YNFKEQ. This CDR3 is built from 16 residues. J was trimmed by 10 bases and V by 0 bases; bases with no gene match: 7. CDR3 nucleotide sequence: TGTGCCAGCAGCCAAGATGGGCTAGCGGGGGGGCCCGAGCAGTTCTTC. Translating gives CASSQDGLAGGPEQFF.

This chain uses TRBV4-3 with TRBJ2-7; D call uncertain. The CDR3 sequence is 14 residues long. V gave up 2 bases and J gave up 2 bases, with 10 bases separating them. In germline, CDR1 is LGHNA, CDR2 YSLEER. CDR3 sequence reads: CASSQIGSTYEQYF. The DNA for the CDR3 is TGCGCCAGCAGCCAAATCGGGTCGACCTACGAGCAGTACTTC.

The J gene is TRBJ1-1, the V gene TRBV19; the match to TRBD1 covers 10 bases. The V segment lost 10 bases and the J segment 5 bases; nucleotides outside the gene matches: 10. The CDR3 covers 14 residues. Germline assignment: CDR1 LNHDA and CDR2 SQIVND (reference sequence). The CDR3 DNA sequence: TGTGCCACTCAAAAGGACAGGGGGGGGACTGAAGCTTTCTTT. Translation: CATQKDRGGTEAFF.

V is TRBV5-1 and J is TRBJ1-4; TRBD1 might be the D (5 bases). This CDR3 is built from 14 residues. V dropped 6 bases and J dropped 0 bases, with 9 bases sitting between them. Germline V gene data show CDR1 as SGHRS and CDR2 as YFSETQ. The CDR3 region is CASTTGTTNEKLFF. As DNA, the CDR3 is TGCGCCAGCACAACAGGTACAACTAATGAAAAACTGTTTTTT.

This clone occurred many times. J is TRBJ1-2 and V is TRBV27, with TRBD1 matching 9 bases. This CDR3 has 17 amino acids. Germline V gene data show CDR1 as MNHEY and CDR2 as SMNVEV (reference sequence). V was pared by 7 bases and J by 3 bases, with 15 bases of the junction left unmatched. CDR3 region: CASKFNRGPSVDYGYTF. CDR3 nucleotides: TGTGCCAGCAAGTTTAACAGGGGGCCCTCGGTGGACTATGGCTACACCTTC.

The J gene is TRBJ2-3, the V gene TRBV30; TRBD1 matches at 7 bases. The ends lost 4 bases at V and 2 bases at J; junction bases unmatched: 6. Per the germline V gene, CDR1 is GTSNPN and CDR2 is SVGIG (reference sequence). The CDR3 contains 14 residues. The CDR3 DNA sequence: TGTGCCTGGACGACAGGGCTCCCCACAGATACGCAGTATTTT. It yields the protein CAWTTGLPTDTQYF.

The chain carries TRBV3-1 (or the pseudogene TRBV3-2) and TRBJ1-2; possibly TRBD1 for D (6 bases). The ends were cut back, 1 base at V and 5 bases at J, with 11 bases in the middle. Germline lookup yields CDR1 LGHDT and CDR2 YNNKEL (reference sequence). The CDR3 has 14 residues. The CDR3 loop is CASSQGWTDYGYTF. DNA for the CDR3: TGTGCCAGCAGCCAAGGCTGGACAGATTATGGCTACACCTTC.

The chain carries TRBV18 and TRBJ1-3, with TRBD1 as a possible D gene (6 bases). Germline V gene sequence: CDR1 KGHSH, CDR2 LQKENI. V lost 2 bases, J lost 4 bases, and 12 bases lay in between. The length of the CDR3 is 15 residues. CDR3: CASSPEGVGGNTIYF. The CDR3 DNA follows: TGTGCCAGCTCACCAGAGGGGGTCGGAGGAAACACCATATATTTT.

The chain has TRBV9 and TRBJ2-1, with 9 bases identical to TRBD2. J gave up 6 bases and V 0 bases, and 7 bases lay outside the gene matches. CDR3 size: 16 residues. Looked up from germline, CDR1 is SGDLS and CDR2 is YYNGEE. DNA for the CDR3: TGTGCCAGCAGCGTAGTCGCGGGGGGGCGGCGCAATGAGCAGTTCTTC. Protein: CASSVVAGGRRNEQFF.

This sequence joins TRBV30 and TRBJ1-2; 10 bases fit TRBD1. The V and J ends lost 3 bases and 7 bases, in that order; junction bases with no gene match: 5. CDR1 and CDR2 from the germline V gene are GTSNPN and SVGIG (reference sequence). This CDR3 region has 13 residues. The CDR3 here is CAWRDRGVSGYTF. The CDR3 DNA reads TGTGCCTGGAGGGACAGGGGGGTATCTGGCTACACCTTC. Based on the CDR3 plus reference TRBV30 and TRBJ1-2, the full variable domain is SQTIHQWPATLVQPVGSPLSLECTVEGTSNPNLYWYRQAAGRGLQLLFYSVGIGQISSEVPQNLSASRPQDRQFILSSKKLLLSDSGFYLCAWRDRGVSGYTFGSGTRLTVV.

Remarks on this clone: The same CDR3 also results from other DNA sequences found in this sample. The chain uses TRBV5-6 and TRBJ1-3; no clear D gene. This CDR3 region has 14 residues. CDR1 and CDR2 from the germline V gene are SGHDT and YYEEEE. V lost 0 bases and J 2 bases, leaving 6 bases between the germline ends. The CDR3 loop reads CASSLAGPGNTIYF. The CDR3 DNA follows: TGTGCCAGCAGCTTGGCTGGGCCTGGAAACACCATATATTTT.

The chain carries TRBV18 and TRBJ1-5; no reliable D call. Germline V gene sequence: CDR1 KGHSH, CDR2 LQKENI. The germline V and J ends were trimmed by 3 bases and 2 bases, with 11 bases remaining between them. The CDR3 totals 15 residues. DNA for the CDR3: TGTGCCAGCTCACCCGGGTCGGGAGGCAATCAGCCCCAGCATTTT. Amino acids: CASSPGSGGNQPQHF.